This passage covers 20 T cell receptor beta chains from one sample sequenced in a study of CD8 T cells in ankylosing spondylitis. TCRdb re-called the 5' RACE reads through MiXCR, storing one row per CDR3 protein. The sample consists of over 150,000 distinct CDR3 sequences, 15% to 20% of them appearing once. The sample was blood, either unsorted or a sorted T cell fraction (not recorded which). These receptors were collected from a male donor under 30 with ankylosing spondylitis or in good health (not recorded which).

In this sample, this clonotype turned up many times. This chain joins TRBV6-2 or TRBV6-3 and TRBJ2-2; D possibly corresponds to TRBD1 (6 bases). CDR1 is MNHEY and CDR2 is SVGEGT in the germline V gene. The CDR3 has 13 residues. V shed 8 bases and J shed 6 bases, with 13 bases lying between them. The CDR3: CASLNRVPGELFF. DNA of the CDR3: TGTGCCAGCTTAAACAGGGTCCCCGGGGAGCTGTTTTTT.

This clonotype was seen a handful of times. The chain joins TRBV29-1 to TRBJ2-2, with a tentative D call TRBD1 (5 bases). In germline, CDR1 is SQVTM, CDR2 ANQGSEA. Trimming took 1 base from V and 5 from J, leaving 5 bases between them. The CDR3 has 12 amino acids. As DNA, the CDR3 is TGCAGCGTTGAAGGACAGACCGGGGAGCTGTTTTTT. It codes for CSVEGQTGELFF.

This clonotype was seen only a few times. The V and J genes are TRBV20-1 and TRBJ2-7, with 10 bases aligning to TRBD1. The J segment lost 6 bases and the V segment lost 0 bases, leaving 8 bases of the junction unmatched. This CDR3 is 15 amino acids long. Germline V lookup: CDR1 DFQATT, CDR2 SNEGSKA (reference sequence). This CDR3 reads CSARDLGQGGSEQYF. CDR3 coding DNA: TGCAGTGCTAGAGATCTTGGACAGGGGGGTTCCGAGCAGTACTTC.

Many counts were recorded for this clonotype. The chain links TRBV2 to TRBJ2-3, with D unclear. This CDR3 is built from 14 residues. Trimming shortened V by 4 bases and J by 5 bases, and 13 bases separated the two germline ends. CDR1 SNHLY and CDR2 FYNNEI come from the germline V gene. CDR3 region: CASSVFHYRDTQYF. CDR3 sequence (DNA): TGTGCCAGCAGTGTATTCCACTACCGAGATACGCAGTATTTT.

This clonotype was detected many times. V and J are TRBV12-3 or TRBV12-4 and TRBJ2-1; D is undetermined. The CDR3 consists of 14 residues. Trimming took off 6 bases at V and 3 bases at J, with 12 bases between the two ends. The CDR3 here is CASSIATGYNEQFF. DNA of the CDR3: TGTGCCAGCAGCATAGCCACGGGCTACAATGAGCAGTTCTTC.

The V and J genes are TRBV12-5 and TRBJ2-3, with D maybe TRBD1 (6 bases). The V end lost 4 bases, the J end lost 0 bases, and 17 bases lay between the germline ends. CDR1 LGHNT and CDR2 FRNRAP come from the germline V gene. The CDR3 spans 17 residues. Here the CDR3 DNA reads TGTGCTAGTGGTTCCCGCCAGGGGTCTACTAGCACAGATACGCAGTATTTT. It is translated as CASGSRQGSTSTDTQYF.

This clonotype was seen many times. The gene calls are TRBV20-1 and TRBJ2-7; 7 bases line up with TRBD2. Germline loops: CDR1 DFQATT, CDR2 SNEGSKA (reference sequence). Germline trimming cut 3 bases from V and 4 bases from J; bases unmatched to any gene: 12. CDR3 size: 15 residues. The CDR3 sequence is CSASYRAGVGYEQYF. The CDR3 DNA sequence: TGCAGTGCTAGTTACCGGGCGGGAGTAGGTTACGAGCAGTACTTC.

This clonotype was counted many times. The chain carries TRBV5-5 and TRBJ1-1; D is ambiguous. The V gene lost 6 bases and the J gene lost 3 bases, with 18 bases spanning the gap. CDR3 length: 15 residues. Looked up from germline, CDR1 is SGHKS and CDR2 is YYEKEE (reference sequence). Written as DNA, the CDR3 is TGTGCCAGCACCCCTTTTCCTGAAGCACACACTGAAGCTTTCTTT. Amino acids: CASTPFPEAHTEAFF.

This clonotype came up many times. The rearrangement uses TRBV7-8 and TRBJ2-3; D unresolved. This CDR3 is 14 amino acids long. Trimming stripped 1 base from V and 3 bases from J, with 8 bases between. Germline lookup yields CDR1 SGHVS and CDR2 FQNEAQ. The CDR3 protein is CASSLGFSTDTQYF. The DNA of the CDR3 is TGTGCCAGCAGCTTAGGTTTTAGTACAGATACGCAGTATTTT.

Ten or more counts support this clonotype. The J gene is TRBJ2-5, the V gene TRBV20-1; 9 nucleotides agree with TRBD2. The CDR3 has 12 residues. Germline lookup yields CDR1 DFQATT and CDR2 SNEGSKA (reference sequence). The CDR3 spells CSRASGDETQYF. In nucleotides, the CDR3 is TGCAGCCGGGCTAGCGGGGATGAGACCCAGTACTTC.

This clonotype has ten or more counts. V gene TRBV7-3 combines with J gene TRBJ2-1, with D unresolved. The CDR3 extends over 13 amino acids. Germline lookup yields CDR1 SGHTA and CDR2 FQGTGA. The V gene lost 2 bases and the J gene lost 8 bases, with 10 bases spanning the gap. The CDR3 bases are TGTGCCAGCAGCTTATCTACAAAGGATGAGCAGTTCTTC. This codes for CASSLSTKDEQFF.

This clonotype appeared a few times. The CDR3 sequence: CASSFLSNQPQHF. CDR3 sequence (DNA): TGTGCCAGCAGTTTCTTAAGCAATCAGCCCCAGCATTTT. The chain has TRBV27 and TRBJ1-5, with D uncertain. Trimming removed 3 bases at V and 1 base at J, with 4 bases between. The CDR3 is 13 amino acids. Germline CDR1 and CDR2: MNHEY and SMNVEV (reference sequence).

The CDR3 region is CAIRSGGAMGTEAFF. In nucleotides, the CDR3 is TGTGCCATCAGGAGTGGAGGGGCGATGGGCACTGAAGCTTTCTTT. The chain has TRBV10-3 and TRBJ1-1; possibly TRBD1 for D (5 bases). V was clipped by 6 bases and J by 4 bases, with 18 bases between them. This CDR3 has 15 residues. Germline CDR1 is ENHRY and CDR2 is SYGVKD.

The sample holds a few counts of this clonotype. The chain couples TRBV29-1 to TRBJ2-1; TRBD2 matches at 10 bases. Trimming at V came to 5 bases and at J to 3 bases, leaving 4 bases not matched to a gene. Germline loops: CDR1 SQVTM, CDR2 ANQGSEA. The CDR3 contains 14 residues. DNA for the CDR3: TGCAGCGTTCGGGCTAGCGGGGGCTACAATGAGCAGTTCTTC. This gives the protein CSVRASGGYNEQFF.

This clonotype has more than one count but fewer than ten. This may be a read error: a much more frequent sequence differs by one nucleotide. The rearrangement links TRBV3-1 to TRBJ2-2; 8 positions agree with TRBD1. CDR3 length: 14 amino acids. CDR1 and CDR2 from the germline V gene are LGHDT and YNNKEL (reference sequence). This CDR3 reads CASSQVQGAGDLFF. DNA for the CDR3: TGTGCCAGCAGCCAAGTCCAGGGGGCCGGGGATCTGTTTTTT.

This clonotype was recorded many times. CDR3 protein: CASSSTSGRAGETQYF. CDR3 DNA: TGTGCCAGCAGTTCGACTAGCGGGAGGGCCGGGGAGACCCAGTACTTC. V gene TRBV12-3 or TRBV12-4 combines with J gene TRBJ2-5; 14 nucleotides align to TRBD2. Trimming cost V 4 bases and J 5 bases; bases outside gene matches: 6. The CDR3 sequence is 16 residues long.

This clonotype was seen at least ten times. The chain combines TRBV5-1 with TRBJ2-5; D may be TRBD2 (5 bases). V was trimmed by 7 bases and J by 2 bases, leaving 15 bases between them. Per germline, CDR1 SGHRS and CDR2 YFSETQ. The CDR3 has 14 amino acids. The CDR3 DNA sequence: TGCGCCAGCTCGACGGGATTAGAGCAAGAGACCCAGTACTTC. This sequence encodes CASSTGLEQETQYF.

This clonotype was counted many times. This chain joins TRBV4-2 and TRBJ2-7; 7 bases align to TRBD1. The V gene's germline CDR1 is LGHNA and CDR2 YNFKEQ. The CDR3 extends over 16 amino acids. Losses at the gene ends were 4 bases for V and 3 bases for J; bases not matched to a gene: 12. The CDR3 DNA sequence: TGTGCCAGCAGCCCTGGGGTGGGACAGAGCTTCTACGAGCAGTACTTC. This encodes CASSPGVGQSFYEQYF.

This clonotype was picked up many times. V usage is TRBV5-1 and J usage is TRBJ2-1; D remains ambiguous. The CDR3 length is 14 residues. CDR1 SGHRS and CDR2 YFSETQ come from the germline V gene. V was clipped by 4 bases and J by 7 bases, with 15 bases between them. The chain's CDR3 is CASSPKASSNEQFF. In nucleotides, the CDR3 is TGCGCCAGCAGCCCTAAAGCGTCAAGTAATGAGCAGTTCTTC.

This clonotype was seen a few times. CDR3 nucleotide sequence: TGCAGCGTCGGGGGGCATGGGGCCAACGTCCTGACTTTC. It translates to CSVGGHGANVLTF. V is TRBV29-1 and J is TRBJ2-6, with D possibly TRBD2 on 7 matching bases. Germline V gene data show CDR1 as SQVTM and CDR2 as ANQGSEA. Between the trimmed V and J ends, which lost 6 bases and 3 bases, there was a span of 9 bases. CDR3 size: 13 residues.